This entry lists 7 T cell receptor beta chains sequenced from one sample in a study of response to subunit inactivated influenza vaccine. TCRdb analysed the RT-PCR reads with MiXCR anew, one entry per CDR3 protein. Of 700,000 to 800,000 distinct CDR3 sequences in the sample, approximately 17% are singletons; the top ten hold roughly a tenth. The sequenced sample was PBMCs from blood, obtained 5 to 6 days after vaccination. The receptor set was obtained from a man aged 45-65 years who received an inactivated influenza vaccine.

In this sample, this clonotype turned up many times. V and J are TRBV4-1 and TRBJ2-1; D is perhaps TRBD1 or TRBD2 (5 bases each). Trimming shortened V by 5 bases and J by 6 bases, and 17 bases separated the two germline ends. CDR3 length: 15 amino acids. Germline values: CDR1 MGHRA, CDR2 YSYEKL. The CDR3: CASSSGQGAVNEQFF. In DNA, the CDR3 is TGCGCCAGCAGCTCGGGGCAGGGTGCGGTCAATGAGCAGTTCTTC.

The J gene is TRBJ1-5, the V gene TRBV5-1, with D hard to call. V lost 0 bases to trimming and J lost 4 bases, with 8 bases between them. Germline-derived CDR1 and CDR2 are SGHRS and YFSETQ. The CDR3 runs 14 residues. CDR3 nucleotide sequence: TGCGCCAGCAGCTTGGATGGCAGGAATCAGCCCCAGCATTTT. It is translated as CASSLDGRNQPQHF. Full variable domain (outside the CDR3, taken from reference TRBV5-1 and TRBJ1-5): KAGVTQTPRYLIKTRGQQVTLSCSPISGHRSVSWYQQTPGQGLQFLFEYFSETQRNKGNFPGRFSGRQFSNSRSEMNVSTLELGDSALYLCASSLDGRNQPQHFGDGTRLSIL.

This clonotype was observed a handful of times. The J gene is TRBJ1-2, the V gene TRBV7-9; 8 positions match TRBD1. In germline, CDR1 is SEHNR, CDR2 FQNEAQ (reference sequence). V was clipped by 5 bases and J by 7 bases; unmatched bases: 9. The CDR3 runs 14 residues. The CDR3 DNA reads TGTGCCAGCAGCCCACAGGGGGGGCACTCTGGCTACACCTTC. Its translation: CASSPQGGHSGYTF.

This chain connects TRBV28 to TRBJ2-7; D is ambiguous. This CDR3 region has 12 residues. V was clipped by 6 bases and J by 6 bases, with 12 bases between them. Germline V CDR1 and CDR2: MDHEN, SYDVKM. CDR3 coding DNA: TGTGCCAGCAGCTCGCCGGCCTTCGAGCAGTACTTC. It encodes CASSSPAFEQYF. Full variable domain (remainder filled in from reference TRBV28 and TRBJ2-7): DVKVTQSSRYLVKRTGEKVFLECVQDMDHENMFWYRQDPGLGLRLIYFSYDVKMKEKGDIPEGYSVSREKKERFSLILESASTNQTSMYLCASSSPAFEQYFGPGTRLTVT.

The chain recombines TRBV6-2 or TRBV6-3 with TRBJ2-1; TRBD1 might be the D (5 bases). Germline V gene data show CDR1 as MNHEY and CDR2 as SVGEGT. The CDR3 extends over 11 amino acids. Trimming stripped 7 bases from V and 5 bases from J, with 6 bases between. The chain's CDR3 is CASKTDNEQFF. In DNA, the CDR3 is TGTGCCAGCAAGACAGACAATGAGCAGTTCTTC.

This clonotype has just a few counts. This chain links TRBV12-3 or TRBV12-4 with TRBJ2-3; unclear D gene. Trimming left V 5 bases short and J 2 bases short, with 14 bases between. The CDR3 loop spans 15 amino acids. This CDR3 reads CASSHRSPSTDTQYF. The CDR3, as DNA: TGTGCCAGCAGTCATCGGTCTCCCTCCACAGATACGCAGTATTTT.

The V and J genes are TRBV5-1 and TRBJ2-7, with D possibly matching TRBD2 (6 bases). V was clipped by 0 bases and J by 0 bases, with 13 bases between them. This CDR3 has 16 amino acids. Germline values: CDR1 SGHRS, CDR2 YFSETQ. CDR3 sequence: CASSLGAGPSSYEQYF. The DNA for the CDR3 is TGCGCCAGCAGCTTGGGAGCGGGTCCAAGCTCCTACGAGCAGTACTTC. Based on the CDR3 plus reference TRBV5-1 and TRBJ2-7, the full variable domain is KAGVTQTPRYLIKTRGQQVTLSCSPISGHRSVSWYQQTPGQGLQFLFEYFSETQRNKGNFPGRFSGRQFSNSRSEMNVSTLELGDSALYLCASSLGAGPSSYEQYFGPGTRLTVT.